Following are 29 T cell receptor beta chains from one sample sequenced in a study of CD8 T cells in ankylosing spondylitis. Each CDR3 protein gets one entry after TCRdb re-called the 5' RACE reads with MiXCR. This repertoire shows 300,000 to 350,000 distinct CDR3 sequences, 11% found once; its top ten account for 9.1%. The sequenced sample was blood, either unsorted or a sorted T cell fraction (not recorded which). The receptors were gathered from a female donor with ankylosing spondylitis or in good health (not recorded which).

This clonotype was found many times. This CDR3 reads CASRQERTNTGELFF. The CDR3 DNA follows: TGTGCCAGCAGGCAGGAGAGGACGAACACCGGGGAGCTGTTTTTT. The V call is TRBV7-6, the J call TRBJ2-2; D not certain. The V gene's germline CDR1 is SGHVS and CDR2 FNYEAQ. V lost 6 bases and J 0 bases, leaving 11 bases between the germline ends. This CDR3 comprises 15 residues.

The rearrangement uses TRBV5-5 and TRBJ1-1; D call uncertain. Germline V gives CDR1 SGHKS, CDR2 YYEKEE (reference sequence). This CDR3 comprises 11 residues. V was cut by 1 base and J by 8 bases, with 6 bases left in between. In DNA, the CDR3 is TGTGCCAGCAGCTTGAATAGAGAAGCTTTCTTT. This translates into CASSLNREAFF.

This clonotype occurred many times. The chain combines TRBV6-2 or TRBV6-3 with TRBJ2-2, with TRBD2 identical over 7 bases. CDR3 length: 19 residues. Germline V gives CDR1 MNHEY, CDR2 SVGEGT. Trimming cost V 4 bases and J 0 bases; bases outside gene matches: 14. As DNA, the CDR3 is TGTGCCAGCAGTTGGTTGGGACTCCCGGGACTAACGAACACCGGGGAGCTGTTTTTT. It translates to CASSWLGLPGLTNTGELFF.

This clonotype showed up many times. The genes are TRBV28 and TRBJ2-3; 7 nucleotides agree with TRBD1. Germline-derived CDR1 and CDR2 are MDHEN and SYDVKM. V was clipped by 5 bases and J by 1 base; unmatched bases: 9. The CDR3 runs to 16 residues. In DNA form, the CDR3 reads TGTGCCAGCAGTGATATTTCAGGGGGAGGCACAGATACGCAGTATTTT. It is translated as CASSDISGGGTDTQYF.

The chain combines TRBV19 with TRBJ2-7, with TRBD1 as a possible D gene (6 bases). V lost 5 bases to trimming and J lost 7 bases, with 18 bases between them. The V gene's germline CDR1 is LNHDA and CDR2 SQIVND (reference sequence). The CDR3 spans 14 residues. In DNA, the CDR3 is TGTGCCAGTAGTTCTTCAGGGGAACGATGGGAGCAGTACTTC. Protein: CASSSSGERWEQYF.

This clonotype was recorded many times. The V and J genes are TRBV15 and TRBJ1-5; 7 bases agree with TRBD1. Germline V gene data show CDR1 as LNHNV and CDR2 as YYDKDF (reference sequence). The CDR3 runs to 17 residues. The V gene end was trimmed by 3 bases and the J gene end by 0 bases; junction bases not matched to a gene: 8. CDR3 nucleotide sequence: TGTGCCACCAGCAGTTCATTACAGGGGTATAGCAATCAGCCCCAGCATTTT. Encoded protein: CATSSSLQGYSNQPQHF.

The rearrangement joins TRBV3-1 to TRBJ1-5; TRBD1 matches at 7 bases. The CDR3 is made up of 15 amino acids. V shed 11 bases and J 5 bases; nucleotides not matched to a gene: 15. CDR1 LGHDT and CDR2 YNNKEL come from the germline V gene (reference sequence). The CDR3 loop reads CACSARQGAHQPQHF. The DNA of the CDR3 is TGTGCCTGCTCCGCCCGACAGGGAGCCCATCAGCCCCAGCATTTT.

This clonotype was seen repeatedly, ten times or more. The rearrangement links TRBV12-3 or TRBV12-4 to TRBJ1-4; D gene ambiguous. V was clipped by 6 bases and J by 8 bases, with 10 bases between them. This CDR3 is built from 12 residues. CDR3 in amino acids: CASSSGPEKLFF. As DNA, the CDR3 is TGTGCCAGCAGCTCCGGCCCCGAAAAACTGTTTTTT.

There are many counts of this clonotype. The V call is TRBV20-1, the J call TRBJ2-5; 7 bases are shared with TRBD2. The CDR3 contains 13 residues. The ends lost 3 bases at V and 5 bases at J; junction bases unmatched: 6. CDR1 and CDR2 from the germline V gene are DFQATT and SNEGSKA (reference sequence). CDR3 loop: CSASPWGGETQYF. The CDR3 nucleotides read TGCAGTGCTAGCCCCTGGGGGGGGGAGACCCAGTACTTC.

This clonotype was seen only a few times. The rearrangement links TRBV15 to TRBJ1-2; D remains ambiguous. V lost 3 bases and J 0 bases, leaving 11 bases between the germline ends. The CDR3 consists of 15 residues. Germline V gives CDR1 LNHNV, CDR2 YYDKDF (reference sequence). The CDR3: CATSSPAGANYGYTF. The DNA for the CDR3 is TGTGCCACCAGCAGCCCGGCGGGTGCTAACTATGGCTACACCTTC.

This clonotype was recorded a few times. Here the CDR3 reads CASSGRDMYTF. The DNA of the CDR3 is TGTGCCAGTAGTGGCCGGGACATGTACACCTTC. The V call is TRBV19, the J call TRBJ1-2, with TRBD1 as a possible D gene (6 bases). Germline CDR1 and CDR2: LNHDA and SQIVND (reference sequence). This CDR3 has 11 amino acids. V was shortened by 5 bases and J by 11 bases, with 12 bases between the two germline ends.

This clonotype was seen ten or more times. The CDR3 sequence: CSATRIAGTGTYNEQFF. CDR3 in DNA: TGCAGTGCTACCCGAATAGCGGGAACGGGAACCTACAATGAGCAGTTCTTC. This sequence joins TRBV20-1 and TRBJ2-1; 8 bases fit TRBD2. Germline values: CDR1 DFQATT, CDR2 SNEGSKA (reference sequence). J lost 2 bases, V lost 4 bases, and 13 bases had no gene match. The CDR3 totals 17 residues.

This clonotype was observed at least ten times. CDR3 region: CASSLRTGQTQNQPQHF. Written as DNA, the CDR3 is TGTGCCAGCAGCTTGCGGACGGGACAAACCCAGAATCAGCCCCAGCATTTT. V gene TRBV5-5 combines with J gene TRBJ1-5; tentatively, D is TRBD1 (6 bases). CDR1 is SGHKS, CDR2 YYEKEE, per germline (reference sequence). This CDR3 spans 17 amino acids. Trimming stripped 1 base from V and 4 bases from J, with 18 bases between.

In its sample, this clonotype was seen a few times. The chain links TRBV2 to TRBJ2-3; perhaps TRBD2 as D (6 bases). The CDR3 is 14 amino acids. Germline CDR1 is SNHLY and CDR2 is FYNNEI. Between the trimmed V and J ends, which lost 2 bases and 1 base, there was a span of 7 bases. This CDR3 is CASSEQRGTDTQYF. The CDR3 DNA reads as TGTGCCAGCAGTGAACAGCGGGGCACAGATACGCAGTATTTT.

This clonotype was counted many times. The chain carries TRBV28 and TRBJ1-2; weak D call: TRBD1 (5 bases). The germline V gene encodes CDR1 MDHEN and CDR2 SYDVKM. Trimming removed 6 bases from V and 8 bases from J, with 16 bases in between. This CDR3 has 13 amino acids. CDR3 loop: CASRGGETFGYTF. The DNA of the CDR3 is TGTGCCAGCAGGGGGGGTGAGACTTTCGGCTACACCTTC.

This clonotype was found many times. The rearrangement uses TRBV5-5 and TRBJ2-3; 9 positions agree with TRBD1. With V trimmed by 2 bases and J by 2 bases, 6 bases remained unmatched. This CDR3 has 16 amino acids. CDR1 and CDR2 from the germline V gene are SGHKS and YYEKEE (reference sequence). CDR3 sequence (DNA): TGTGCCAGCAGCTTCCCGGGACAGGGAGACACAGATACGCAGTATTTT. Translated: CASSFPGQGDTDTQYF.

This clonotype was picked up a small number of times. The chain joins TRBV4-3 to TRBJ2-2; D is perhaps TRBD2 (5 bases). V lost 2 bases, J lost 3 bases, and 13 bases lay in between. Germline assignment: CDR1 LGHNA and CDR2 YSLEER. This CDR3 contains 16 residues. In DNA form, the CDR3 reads TGCGCCAGCAGCCAACGTTCCGGGGTTTACACCGGGGAGCTGTTTTTT. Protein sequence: CASSQRSGVYTGELFF.

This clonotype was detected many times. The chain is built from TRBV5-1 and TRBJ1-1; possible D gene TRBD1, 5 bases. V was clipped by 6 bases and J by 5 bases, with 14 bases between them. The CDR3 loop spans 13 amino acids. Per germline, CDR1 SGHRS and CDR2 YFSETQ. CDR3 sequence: CASIPGEGTEAFF. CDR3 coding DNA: TGCGCCAGCATACCGGGGGAAGGGACTGAAGCTTTCTTT. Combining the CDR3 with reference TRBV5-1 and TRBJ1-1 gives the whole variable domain KAGVTQTPRYLIKTRGQQVTLSCSPISGHRSVSWYQQTPGQGLQFLFEYFSETQRNKGNFPGRFSGRQFSNSRSEMNVSTLELGDSALYLCASIPGEGTEAFFGQGTRLTVV.

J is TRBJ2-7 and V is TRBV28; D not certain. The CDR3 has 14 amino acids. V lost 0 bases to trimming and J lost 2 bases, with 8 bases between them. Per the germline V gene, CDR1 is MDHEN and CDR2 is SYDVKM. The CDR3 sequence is CASSLWASPYEQYF. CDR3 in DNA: TGTGCCAGCAGTTTATGGGCAAGTCCCTACGAGCAGTACTTC.

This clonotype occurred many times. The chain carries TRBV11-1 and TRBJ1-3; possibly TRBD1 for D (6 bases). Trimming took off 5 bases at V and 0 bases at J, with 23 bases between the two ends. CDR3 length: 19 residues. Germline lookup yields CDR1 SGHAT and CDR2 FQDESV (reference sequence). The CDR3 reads CASSLHGGAGGGSGNTIYF. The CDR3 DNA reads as TGTGCCAGCAGCCTACACGGGGGTGCCGGAGGGGGCTCTGGAAACACCATATATTTT.

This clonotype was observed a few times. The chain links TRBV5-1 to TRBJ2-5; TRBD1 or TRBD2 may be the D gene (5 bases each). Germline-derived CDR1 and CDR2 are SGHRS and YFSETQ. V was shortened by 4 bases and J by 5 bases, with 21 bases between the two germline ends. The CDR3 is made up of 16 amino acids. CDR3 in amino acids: CASSPTTGTASETQYF. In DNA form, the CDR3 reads TGCGCCAGCAGCCCGACCACGGGGACCGCCAGTGAGACCCAGTACTTC.

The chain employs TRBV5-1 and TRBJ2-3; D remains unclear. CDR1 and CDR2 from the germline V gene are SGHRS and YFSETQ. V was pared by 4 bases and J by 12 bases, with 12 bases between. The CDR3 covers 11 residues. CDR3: CASSIGYSQYF. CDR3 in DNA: TGCGCCAGCAGCATAGGATATTCTCAGTATTTT.

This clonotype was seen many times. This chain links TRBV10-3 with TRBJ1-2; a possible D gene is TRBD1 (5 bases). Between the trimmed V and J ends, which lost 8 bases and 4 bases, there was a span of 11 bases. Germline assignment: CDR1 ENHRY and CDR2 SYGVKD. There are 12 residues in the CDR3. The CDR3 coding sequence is TGTGCCATCCAAGGGACGTCCTATGGCTACACCTTC. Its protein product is CAIQGTSYGYTF.

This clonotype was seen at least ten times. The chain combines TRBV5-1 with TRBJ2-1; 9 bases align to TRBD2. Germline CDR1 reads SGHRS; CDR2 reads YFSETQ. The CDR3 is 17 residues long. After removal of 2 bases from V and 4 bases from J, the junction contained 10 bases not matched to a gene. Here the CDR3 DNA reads TGCGCCAGCAGCTTACAATGGACTAGCGAGTTTTACAATGAGCAGTTCTTC. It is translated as CASSLQWTSEFYNEQFF.

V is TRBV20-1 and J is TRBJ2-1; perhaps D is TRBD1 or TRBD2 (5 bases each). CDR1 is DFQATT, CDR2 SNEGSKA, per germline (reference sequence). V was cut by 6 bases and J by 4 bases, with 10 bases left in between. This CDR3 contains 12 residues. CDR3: CSAEDTYNEQFF. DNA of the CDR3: TGCAGTGCGGAGGACACTTACAATGAGCAGTTCTTC.

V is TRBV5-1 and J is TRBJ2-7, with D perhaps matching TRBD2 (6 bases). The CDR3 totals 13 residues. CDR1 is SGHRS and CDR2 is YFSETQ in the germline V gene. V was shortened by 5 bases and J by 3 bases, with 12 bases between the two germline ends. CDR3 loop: CASRSGESYEQYF. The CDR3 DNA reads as TGCGCCAGCAGGTCGGGGGAAAGCTACGAGCAGTACTTC.

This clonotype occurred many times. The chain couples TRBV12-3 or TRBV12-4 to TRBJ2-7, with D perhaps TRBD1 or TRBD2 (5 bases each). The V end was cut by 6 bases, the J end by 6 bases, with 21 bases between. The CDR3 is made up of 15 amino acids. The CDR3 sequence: CASRNTGTPGGEQYF. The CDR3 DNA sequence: TGTGCCAGCAGAAATACCGGGACCCCTGGAGGCGAGCAGTACTTC.

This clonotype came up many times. CDR3 sequence (DNA): TGTGCCAGCAGTTTTTTGCAGGGGTATGGCTACACCTTC. This sequence encodes CASSFLQGYGYTF. The chain recombines TRBV6-5 with TRBJ1-2; D perhaps matches TRBD1 (6 bases). Trimming removed 4 bases at V and 5 bases at J, with 11 bases between. The CDR3 has 13 amino acids. The germline V gene has CDR1 MNHEY and CDR2 SVGAGI.

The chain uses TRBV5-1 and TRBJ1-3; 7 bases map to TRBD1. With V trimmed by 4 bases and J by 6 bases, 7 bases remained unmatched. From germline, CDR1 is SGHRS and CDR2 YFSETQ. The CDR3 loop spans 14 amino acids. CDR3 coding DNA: TGCGCCAGCAGCGGCCGGGACAGTGAAAACACCATATATTTT. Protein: CASSGRDSENTIYF.